Listed here is a single TCR beta chain. Original handling: Reference gene primers were amplified, and this amplification served to estimate nucleated cell counts. Repertoires were generated with immunoSEQ multiplex PCR, while TCRdb's copy carries only in-frame clones and drops some. Clone size and the V and J calls come from that table; the DNA yielded D and trimming. The table has roughly 220,000 clones, around 83% seen once; the top ten hold about 3%. CDR1 is LNHDA and CDR2 is SQIVND in the germline V gene (reference sequence). The ends were cut back, 9 bases at V and 0 bases at J, with 16 bases in the middle. CDR3 length: 15 amino acids. The sample is drawn from a study of blood T cell repertoires in COVID-19.

Specimen: peripheral blood. The chain is built from TRBV19 and TRBJ2-3, with a weak D call TRBD2 (5 bases). This receptor was identified in a man aged 45-65 years who had recovered from COVID-19. The CDR3 region is CASEEVYSSTDTQYF. In DNA, the CDR3 is TGTGCCAGCGAGGAGGTGTACTCTAGCACAGATACGCAGTATTTT.